The present entry profiles one T cell receptor (beta chain) with its context. Its antigen is currently unknown. V was pared by 1 base and J by 4 bases, with 16 bases between. Germline loops: CDR1 SGHAT, CDR2 FQNNGV. CDR3 length: 16 amino acids. This entry belongs to a study of shared clonotypes between healthy human individuals. At the level of the study: Every donor yielded three CD4 naive, three CD4 memory, two CD8 naive and one CD8 memory plate. Findings of the study overall: With several donors compared, 4% to 5.5% of naive CD4 clonotypes were shared. Among non-shared clonotypes, generation probabilities were lower than among those shared by all four donors.

Using immunoSEQ multiplex PCR, the repertoire was profiled, and TCRdb retains in-frame clones only, with some absent. Of approximately 350,000 clones listed, 74% were seen once; the top ten hold 10%. The receptor comes from a man younger than 45 in good health. The sequenced material came from memory CD4+ T cells sorted from blood. Sample subset: CD45RA-negative fraction. This rearrangement joins TRBV11-2 to TRBJ2-5, with no clear D. The CDR3 nucleotides are TGTGCCAGCAGCTTAGCATCCGGGTCCCAAGCAGAGACCCAGTACTTC. Its protein product is CASSLASGSQAETQYF.